These 25 T cell receptor beta chains were sequenced from one sample in a study of CD8+ T cells in alopecia areata. cDNA prepared by RNA extraction and subsequent reverse transcription served as the template for sequencing. This table comes from immunoSEQ multiplex PCR, and its TCRdb copy is limited to in-frame clones, with some not included. Here the sample spans about 130,000 clones, about 57% being singletons. Sequenced material: CD4+ T cells sorted from blood, taken at week 0. The receptors originated from a human donor with alopecia areata.

The rearrangement links TRBV5-1 to TRBJ2-3, with TRBD1 matching over 8 bases. The V gene end was trimmed by 5 bases and the J gene end by 1 base; junction bases not matched to a gene: 3. The CDR3 length is 14 residues. CDR1 SGHRS and CDR2 YFSETQ come from the germline V gene. CDR3: CASSWGQGTDTQYF. CDR3 nucleotide sequence: TGCGCCAGCAGTTGGGGACAGGGCACAGATACGCAGTATTTT.

This clone was seen just once. V usage is TRBV5-1 and J usage is TRBJ2-7; 7 nucleotides match TRBD2. Germline values: CDR1 SGHRS, CDR2 YFSETQ. The CDR3 is 13 amino acids. V gave up 6 bases and J gave up 2 bases; unmatched junction bases: 5. The CDR3 DNA reads as TGCGCCAGCAACGCGGGAGTCGCCTACGAGCAGTACTTC. As protein: CASNAGVAYEQYF.

This clone has a handful of counts. This chain joins TRBV29-1 and TRBJ2-7; a possible D gene is TRBD2 (6 bases). The germline V and J ends were trimmed by 1 base and 6 bases, with 10 bases remaining between them. CDR1 and CDR2 (germline): SQVTM, ANQGSEA. The CDR3 has 12 amino acids. CDR3 residues: CSVEGWRAEQYF. For the CDR3, the DNA is TGCAGCGTTGAAGGGTGGAGGGCCGAGCAGTACTTC.

The chain couples TRBV18 to TRBJ2-5; D is undetermined. The CDR3 is 14 amino acids. CDR1 is KGHSH and CDR2 is LQKENI in the germline V gene. V lost 0 bases and J lost 3, with 8 bases in between. CDR3 coding DNA: TGTGCCAGCTCACCACCGAACACCAAAGAGACCCAGTACTTC. It yields the protein CASSPPNTKETQYF.

This clone has only a few counts. The V gene is TRBV6-5, the J gene TRBJ2-7; D perhaps matches TRBD2 (6 bases). Trimming removed 10 bases from V and 6 bases from J, with 13 bases in between. This CDR3 has 11 residues. The V gene's germline CDR1 is MNHEY and CDR2 SVGAGI. In DNA form, the CDR3 reads TGTGCCACCAGGAGGGTGGGCGAGCAGTACTTC. Amino acids: CATRRVGEQYF.

This chain joins TRBV18 and TRBJ2-7; possible D gene TRBD1, 5 bases. In germline, CDR1 is KGHSH, CDR2 LQKENI. This CDR3 is 16 amino acids long. V dropped 3 bases and J dropped 3 bases, with 18 bases sitting between them. DNA for the CDR3: TGTGCCAGCTCACCCATCGTCGGACAACCTGTCTACGAGCAGTACTTC. It codes for CASSPIVGQPVYEQYF.

The rearrangement joins TRBV6-1 to TRBJ1-5; 7 bases match TRBD1. The V and J ends lost 6 bases and 1 base, in that order; junction bases with no gene match: 6. Germline V lookup: CDR1 MNHNS, CDR2 SASEGT. The CDR3 length is 15 residues. The CDR3 DNA sequence: TGTGCCAGCAGCACAGGGGAAGTCAGCAATCAGCCCCAGCATTTT. Translating it yields CASSTGEVSNQPQHF.

The chain carries TRBV27 and TRBJ1-2; 7 bases line up with TRBD1. The CDR3 loop spans 18 amino acids. Unmatched junction bases numbered 16, after V lost 2 bases and J lost 4 bases. In germline, CDR1 is MNHEY, CDR2 SMNVEV (reference sequence). CDR3 region: CASSLTASEGARGYGYTF. DNA of the CDR3: TGTGCCAGCAGTTTAACCGCTTCGGAGGGGGCGCGAGGCTATGGCTACACCTTC.

The rearrangement joins TRBV30 to TRBJ2-5; D perhaps matches TRBD2 (5 bases). Looked up from germline, CDR1 is GTSNPN and CDR2 is SVGIG (reference sequence). The CDR3 length is 13 residues. Trimming left V 0 bases short and J 4 bases short, with 9 bases between. Here the CDR3 reads CAWSVGGVETQYF. CDR3 DNA sequence: TGTGCCTGGAGTGTAGGAGGCGTAGAGACCCAGTACTTC.

This clone is a singleton in its sample. The gene calls are TRBV9 and TRBJ2-7; 7 bases map to TRBD1. Germline V lookup: CDR1 SGDLS, CDR2 YYNGEE. V was pared by 4 bases and J by 3 bases, with 7 bases of the junction left unmatched. This CDR3 has 14 residues. CDR3 amino acids: CASSKTGSVYEQYF. In DNA form, the CDR3 reads TGTGCCAGCAGCAAGACAGGGTCGGTCTACGAGCAGTACTTC.

This clone was seen more than once but under ten times. The chain joins TRBV7-9 to TRBJ1-6; 10 bases are a match to TRBD1. This CDR3 has 17 residues. With V trimmed by 5 bases and J by 8 bases, 12 bases remained unmatched. The germline CDR1 and CDR2 sequences are SEHNR and FQNEAQ (reference sequence). The CDR3 region is CASSPSAAGTGDSPLHF. The CDR3 coding sequence is TGTGCCAGCAGCCCTTCCGCTGCCGGGACAGGGGATTCACCCCTCCACTTT.

This clone was counted a single time. The chain combines TRBV27 with TRBJ1-1; 10 bases fit TRBD1. The CDR3 is 15 amino acids. Germline V gene sequence: CDR1 MNHEY, CDR2 SMNVEV (reference sequence). V trimming: 6 bases; J trimming: 5 bases; junction bases outside the gene matches: 9. The CDR3 bases are TGTGCCAGCAGGGACAGGGGGGGAATAGAGACTGAAGCTTTCTTT. Translation: CASRDRGGIETEAFF.

The chain couples TRBV27 to TRBJ2-2; a weak D match, TRBD2 (5 bases). CDR3 size: 14 residues. In germline, CDR1 is MNHEY, CDR2 SMNVEV (reference sequence). V lost 2 bases and J lost 5, with 9 bases in between. CDR3 amino acids: CASSLNRGTGELFF. In DNA, the CDR3 is TGTGCCAGCAGTTTAAATCGAGGGACCGGGGAGCTGTTTTTT.

V and J are TRBV9 and TRBJ2-7, with TRBD1 identical over 7 bases. CDR1 SGDLS and CDR2 YYNGEE come from the germline V gene. The CDR3 totals 17 residues. The V and J ends lost 3 bases and 2 bases, in that order; junction bases with no gene match: 14. The CDR3 DNA sequence: TGTGCCAGCAGCGCGAGGGAAAGGACAGGTTCGCCCTACGAGCAGTACTTC. This translates into CASSARERTGSPYEQYF.

This sequence joins TRBV9 and TRBJ2-3; D uncertain. V shed 3 bases and J shed 4 bases, with 9 bases lying between them. This CDR3 has 13 residues. Germline CDR1 SGDLS, CDR2 YYNGEE. CDR3 sequence reads: CASSDRFADTQYF. The CDR3 DNA follows: TGTGCCAGCAGCGACCGTTTCGCAGATACGCAGTATTTT.

This clone was seen more than once but under ten times. This sequence joins TRBV29-1 and TRBJ2-3; 9 bases align to TRBD2. The J segment lost 10 bases and the V segment lost 4 bases, leaving 18 bases of the junction unmatched. The CDR3 runs 16 residues. Germline V gene sequence: CDR1 SQVTM, CDR2 ANQGSEA. The CDR3 region has the DNA TGCAGCGTTGGGGCCGGGACTAGCAGCTCGGGTGGGGCGCAGTATTTT. Translating it yields CSVGAGTSSSGGAQYF.

This clone showed up just a few times. The same CDR3 also results from other DNA sequences found in this sample. CDR3 sequence (DNA): TGTGCCACCGGGAGAACCCAGAGTTACAATGAGCAGTTCTTC. It is translated as CATGRTQSYNEQFF. The genes are TRBV15 and TRBJ2-1; tentative D call: TRBD2 (5 bases). The V end lost 8 bases, the J end lost 4 bases, and 15 bases lay between the germline ends. The CDR3 runs to 14 residues. CDR1 and CDR2 from the germline V gene are LNHNV and YYDKDF (reference sequence).

The J gene is TRBJ2-7, the V gene TRBV28, with 8 positions matching TRBD2. The germline V gene has CDR1 MDHEN and CDR2 SYDVKM. The CDR3 spans 14 residues. The V segment lost 4 bases and the J segment 4 bases; nucleotides outside the gene matches: 6. CDR3: CASSYSGEGYEQYF. The CDR3 DNA is TGTGCCAGCAGTTATAGCGGGGAGGGATACGAGCAGTACTTC.

The chain combines TRBV5-1 with TRBJ2-3; TRBD2 aligns across 11 bases. V lost 5 bases and J lost 0; bases outside the gene matches: 2. The CDR3 contains 15 residues. Germline V gene sequence: CDR1 SGHRS, CDR2 YFSETQ. The CDR3 loop is CASRWTSGSTDTQYF. DNA of the CDR3: TGCGCCAGCAGGTGGACTAGCGGGAGCACAGATACGCAGTATTTT.

The rearrangement uses TRBV28 and TRBJ2-7; TRBD1 matches 8 bases. CDR3 size: 13 residues. Trimming cost V 7 bases and J 6 bases; bases outside gene matches: 8. Germline CDR1 reads MDHEN; CDR2 reads SYDVKM. CDR3 in amino acids: CASTSDRAGEQYF. CDR3 nucleotides: TGTGCCAGCACCTCGGACAGGGCAGGCGAGCAGTACTTC. The complete variable domain, with remaining parts taken from reference TRBV28 and TRBJ2-7, reads DVKVTQSSRYLVKRTGEKVFLECVQDMDHENMFWYRQDPGLGLRLIYFSYDVKMKEKGDIPEGYSVSREKKERFSLILESASTNQTSMYLCASTSDRAGEQYFGPGTRLTVT.

V usage is TRBV6-1 and J usage is TRBJ2-7, with 8 bases aligning to TRBD1. After removal of 6 bases from V and 2 bases from J, the junction contained 6 bases not matched to a gene. This CDR3 has 14 residues. Germline V gene sequence: CDR1 MNHNS, CDR2 SASEGT. The CDR3 loop is CASREDRVTYEQYF. CDR3 DNA sequence: TGTGCCAGCAGAGAGGACAGGGTAACCTACGAGCAGTACTTC.

This chain joins TRBV5-8 and TRBJ2-7, with no clear D. The CDR3 has 14 residues. V was clipped by 1 base and J by 1 base, with 9 bases between them. Germline values: CDR1 SGHTS, CDR2 YDEGEE. The CDR3 here is CASSLSWASYEQYF. The CDR3 DNA sequence: TGTGCCAGCAGCTTGTCCTGGGCATCCTACGAGCAGTACTTC.

The genes are TRBV21-1 and TRBJ2-1; the table's D call of TRBD2 was not tested on the DNA. TRBV21-1 is listed as a pseudogene. The CDR3 length is 13 residues. In nucleotides, the CDR3 is TGTGCCAGCCAGCGGGAGGGCCGGAATGAGCAGTTCTTC. This codes for CASQREGRNEQFF.

The chain employs TRBV5-1 and TRBJ2-1; perhaps TRBD1 as D (6 bases). CDR1 is SGHRS, CDR2 YFSETQ, per germline. The CDR3 sequence is 16 residues long. With 1 base removed from V and 2 bases from J, the gap between germline ends came to 13 bases. The CDR3 sequence is CASSLLRDMAYNEQFF. DNA for the CDR3: TGCGCCAGCAGCTTGTTACGGGACATGGCCTACAATGAGCAGTTCTTC. Full variable domain (remainder filled in from reference TRBV5-1 and TRBJ2-1): KAGVTQTPRYLIKTRGQQVTLSCSPISGHRSVSWYQQTPGQGLQFLFEYFSETQRNKGNFPGRFSGRQFSNSRSEMNVSTLELGDSALYLCASSLLRDMAYNEQFFGPGTRLTVL.

The rearrangement uses TRBV5-4 and TRBJ1-1; D gene unclear. V dropped 4 bases and J dropped 1 base, with 11 bases sitting between them. Germline-derived CDR1 and CDR2 are SGHNT and YYREEE (reference sequence). This CDR3 is 14 amino acids long. The CDR3 region has the DNA TGTGCCAGCAGCGGGATCAGCTCGAACACTGAAGCTTTCTTT. It encodes CASSGISSNTEAFF.